This TCR beta chain came from a study of blood T cell repertoires in COVID-19. V was shortened by 1 base and J by 3 bases, with 7 bases between the two germline ends. The CDR3 spans 14 residues. Germline lookup yields CDR1 SNHLY and CDR2 FYNNEI. TCRdb's table, derived via immunoSEQ multiplex PCR, lists solely in-frame clones and lacks some. The sample shows around 57,000 clones, 88% of them seen only once. The sequenced sample consisted of peripheral blood. This sequence originates from a woman at least 80 years old with active COVID-19. The V call is TRBV2, the J call TRBJ2-1; D remains unclear. The CDR3 coding sequence is TGTGCCAGCAGTGAAGACAGAAACTACAATGAGCAGTTCTTC. Amino acid sequence: CASSEDRNYNEQFF. Full variable domain (rest looked up from reference TRBV2 and TRBJ2-1): EPEVTQTPSHQVTQMGQEVILRCVPISNHLYFYWYRQILGQKVEFLVSFYNNEISEKSEIFDDQFSVERPDGSNFTLKIRSTKLEDSAMYFCASSEDRNYNEQFFGPGTRLTVL.